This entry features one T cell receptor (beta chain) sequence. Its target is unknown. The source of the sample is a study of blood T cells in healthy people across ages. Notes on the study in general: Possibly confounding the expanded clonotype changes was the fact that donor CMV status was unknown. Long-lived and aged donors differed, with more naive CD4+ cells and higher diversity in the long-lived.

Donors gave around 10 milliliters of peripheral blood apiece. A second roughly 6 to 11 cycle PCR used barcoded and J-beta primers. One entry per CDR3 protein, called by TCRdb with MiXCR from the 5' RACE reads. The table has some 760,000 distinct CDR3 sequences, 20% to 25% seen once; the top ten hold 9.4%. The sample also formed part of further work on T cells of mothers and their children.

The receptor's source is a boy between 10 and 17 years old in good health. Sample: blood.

CDR3 region: CASSPPRGYYEQYF. The CDR3 DNA sequence: TGTGCCAGCAGCCCCCCGCGTGGCTACTACGAGCAGTACTTC. The rearrangement links TRBV7-2 to TRBJ2-7, with D uncertain. CDR1 and CDR2 (germline): SGHTA, FQGNSA. The V end lost 5 bases, the J end lost 3 bases, and 14 bases lay between the germline ends. The CDR3 length is 14 residues.